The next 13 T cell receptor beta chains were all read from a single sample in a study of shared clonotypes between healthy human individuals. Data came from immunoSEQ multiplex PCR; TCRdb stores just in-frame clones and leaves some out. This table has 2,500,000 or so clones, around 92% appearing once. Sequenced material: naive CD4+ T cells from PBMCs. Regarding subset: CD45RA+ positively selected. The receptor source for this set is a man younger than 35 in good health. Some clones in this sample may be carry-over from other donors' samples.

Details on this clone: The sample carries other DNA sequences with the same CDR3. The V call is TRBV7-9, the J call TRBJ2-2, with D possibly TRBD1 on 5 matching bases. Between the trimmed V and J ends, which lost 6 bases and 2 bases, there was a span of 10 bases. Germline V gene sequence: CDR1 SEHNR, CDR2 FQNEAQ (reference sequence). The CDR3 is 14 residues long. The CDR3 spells CASSPDRNTGELFF. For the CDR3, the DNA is TGTGCCAGCAGTCCCGACAGAAACACCGGGGAGCTGTTTTTT.

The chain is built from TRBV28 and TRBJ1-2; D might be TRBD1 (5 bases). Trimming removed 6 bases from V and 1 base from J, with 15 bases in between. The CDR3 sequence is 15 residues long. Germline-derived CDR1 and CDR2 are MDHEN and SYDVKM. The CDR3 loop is CASSEGRRSNYGYTF. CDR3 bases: TGTGCCAGCAGCGAGGGGCGCAGAAGTAACTATGGCTACACCTTC.

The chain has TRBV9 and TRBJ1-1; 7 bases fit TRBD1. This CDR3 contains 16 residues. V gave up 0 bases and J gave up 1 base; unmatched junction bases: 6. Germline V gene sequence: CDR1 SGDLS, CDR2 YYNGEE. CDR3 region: CASSVEEGAGNTEAFF. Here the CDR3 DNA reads TGTGCCAGCAGCGTAGAGGAGGGGGCAGGGAACACTGAAGCTTTCTTT.

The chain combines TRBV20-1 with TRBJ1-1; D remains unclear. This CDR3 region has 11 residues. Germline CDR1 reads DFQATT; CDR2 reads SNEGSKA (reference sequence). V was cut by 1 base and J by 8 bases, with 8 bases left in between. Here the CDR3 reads CSARATLEAFF. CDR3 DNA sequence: TGCAGTGCTAGAGCTACGCTGGAAGCTTTCTTT.

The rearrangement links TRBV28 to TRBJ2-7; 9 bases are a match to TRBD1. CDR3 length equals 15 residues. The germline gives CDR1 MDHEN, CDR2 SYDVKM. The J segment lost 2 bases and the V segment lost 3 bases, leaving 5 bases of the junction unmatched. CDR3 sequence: CASSLFRQGAYEQYF. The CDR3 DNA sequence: TGTGCCAGCAGTTTGTTCCGACAGGGGGCCTACGAGCAGTACTTC.

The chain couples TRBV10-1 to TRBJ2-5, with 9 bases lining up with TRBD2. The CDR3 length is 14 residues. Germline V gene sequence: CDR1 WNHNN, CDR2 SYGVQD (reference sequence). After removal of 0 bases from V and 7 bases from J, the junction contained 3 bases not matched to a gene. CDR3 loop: CASSESSGSGTQYF. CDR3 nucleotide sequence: TGCGCCAGCAGTGAGTCTAGCGGGAGTGGGACCCAGTACTTC.

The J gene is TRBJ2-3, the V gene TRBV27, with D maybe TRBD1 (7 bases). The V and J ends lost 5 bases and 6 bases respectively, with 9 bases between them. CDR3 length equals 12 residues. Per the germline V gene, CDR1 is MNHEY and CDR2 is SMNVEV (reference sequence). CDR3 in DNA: TGTGCCAGCAGTGCAGGGGGGGATACGCAGTATTTT. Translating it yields CASSAGGDTQYF.

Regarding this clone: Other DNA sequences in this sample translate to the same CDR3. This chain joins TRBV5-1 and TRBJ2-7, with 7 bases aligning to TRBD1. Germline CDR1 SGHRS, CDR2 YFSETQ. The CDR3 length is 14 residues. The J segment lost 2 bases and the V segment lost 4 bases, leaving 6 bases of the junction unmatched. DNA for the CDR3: TGCGCCAGCAGCGGGGGACAGCCTACCTACGAGCAGTACTTC. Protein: CASSGGQPTYEQYF.

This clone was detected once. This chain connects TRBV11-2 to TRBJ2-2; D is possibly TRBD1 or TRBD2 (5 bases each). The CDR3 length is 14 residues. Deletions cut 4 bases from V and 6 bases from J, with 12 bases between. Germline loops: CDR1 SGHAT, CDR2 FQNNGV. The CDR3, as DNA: TGTGCCAGCAGCTCCGAGTGGGGACCCGGGGAGCTGTTTTTT. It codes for CASSSEWGPGELFF.

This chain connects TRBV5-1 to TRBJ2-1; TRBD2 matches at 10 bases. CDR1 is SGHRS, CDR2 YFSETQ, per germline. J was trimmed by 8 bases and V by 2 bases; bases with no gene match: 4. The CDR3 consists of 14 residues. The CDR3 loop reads CASSLAGGSDEQFF. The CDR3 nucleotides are TGCGCCAGCAGCTTAGCGGGAGGGTCCGATGAGCAGTTCTTC. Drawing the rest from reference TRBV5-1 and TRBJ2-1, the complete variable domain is KAGVTQTPRYLIKTRGQQVTLSCSPISGHRSVSWYQQTPGQGLQFLFEYFSETQRNKGNFPGRFSGRQFSNSRSEMNVSTLELGDSALYLCASSLAGGSDEQFFGPGTRLTVL.

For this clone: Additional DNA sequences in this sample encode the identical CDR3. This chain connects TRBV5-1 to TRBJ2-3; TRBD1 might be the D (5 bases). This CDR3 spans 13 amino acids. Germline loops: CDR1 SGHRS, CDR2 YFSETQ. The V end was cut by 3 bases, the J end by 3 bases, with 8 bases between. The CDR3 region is CASSSQGTDTQYF. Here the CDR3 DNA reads TGCGCCAGCAGCTCTCAGGGAACAGATACGCAGTATTTT.

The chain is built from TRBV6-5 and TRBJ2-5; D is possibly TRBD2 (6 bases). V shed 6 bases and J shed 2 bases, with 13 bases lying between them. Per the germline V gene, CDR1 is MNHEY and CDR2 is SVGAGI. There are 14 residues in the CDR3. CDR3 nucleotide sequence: TGTGCCAGCAGCCCACGAGGAGGGCAAGAGACCCAGTACTTC. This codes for CASSPRGGQETQYF.

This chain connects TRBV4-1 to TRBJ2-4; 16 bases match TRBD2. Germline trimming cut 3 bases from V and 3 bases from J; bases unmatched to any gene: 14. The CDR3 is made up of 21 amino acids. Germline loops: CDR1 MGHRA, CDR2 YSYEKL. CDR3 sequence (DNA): TGCGCCAGCAGCCATCCCCCGGGACTAGCGGGAGGGTTAGGAGTCAAAAACATTCAGTACTTC. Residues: CASSHPPGLAGGLGVKNIQYF.